What follows describes a single TCR beta chain. Antigen specificity is unknown. The sample comes from a study of shared clonotypes between healthy human individuals. Study findings and constraints: Around 5% of naive CD4 clonotypes were common to a handful of donors.

The germline gives CDR1 SGHVS, CDR2 FNYEAQ. This CDR3 has 15 amino acids. V dropped 5 bases and J dropped 3; count of bases not matched to a gene: 9. Only CD45RO-negative cells positively selected for CCR7 counted as naive CD8 cells, so terminally differentiated effector memory CD45RA+ cells were excluded. When replicate PCRs were run on sorted subsets, they used approximately 210 ng DNA, about 30,000 T cell genomes. Sequenced by immunoSEQ multiplex PCR; TCRdb stores in-frame clones only, minus some. The data show 2 million to 2.5 million clones, more than 85% seen once. The chain combines TRBV7-6 with TRBJ2-7; 8 bases map to TRBD1. What was sequenced was naive CD8+ T cells from PBMCs. The TCR comes from a man aged 18-30 years in good health. Some clones in this sample may be carry-over from other donors' samples. The chain's CDR3 is CASSRAGTGGYEQYF. The CDR3 DNA sequence: TGTGCCAGCAGCCGTGCCGGGACAGGAGGCTACGAGCAGTACTTC.